Presented here are 30 T cell receptor beta chains from one specimen sequenced in a study of blood T cells in healthy people across ages. The use of a sample-barcoded 5' primer and a J-beta primer mix characterized a second PCR of about 6 to 12 cycles. A single record per CDR3 protein comes from TCRdb applying MiXCR to the 5' RACE reads. The table shows over 1.5 million distinct CDR3 sequences, with less than 50% occurring only once. Sequenced sample: blood. These receptors all stem from a woman in her thirties or forties in good health.

J is TRBJ1-5 and V is TRBV4-3; TRBD1 agrees at 10 bases. Germline CDR1 is LGHNA and CDR2 is YSLEER. The length of the CDR3 is 20 residues. Losses at the gene ends were 2 bases for V and 3 bases for J; bases not matched to a gene: 16. CDR3 region: CASSQFRPGTGEGSNQPQHF. Written as DNA, the CDR3 is TGCGCCAGCAGCCAATTTCGTCCCGGGACAGGGGAGGGCTCCAATCAGCCCCAGCATTTT.

The chain uses TRBV20-1 and TRBJ2-1, with D unclear. The CDR3 runs to 13 residues. CDR1 DFQATT and CDR2 SNEGSKA come from the germline V gene (reference sequence). The ends were cut back, 6 bases at V and 5 bases at J, with 14 bases in the middle. DNA of the CDR3: TGCAGTGCGAGAAAGGACCCGAACAATGAGCAGTTCTTC. It codes for CSARKDPNNEQFF.

The chain recombines TRBV20-1 with TRBJ2-5; 11 positions match TRBD1. The V and J ends lost 5 bases and 12 bases, in that order; junction bases with no gene match: 5. The germline V gene encodes CDR1 DFQATT and CDR2 SNEGSKA (reference sequence). There are 11 residues in the CDR3. The CDR3 protein is CSAWDRGRKYF. In DNA form, the CDR3 reads TGCAGTGCTTGGGACAGGGGGAGGAAGTACTTC.

The gene calls are TRBV9 and TRBJ1-2, with D uncertain. The V gene lost 0 bases and the J gene lost 0 bases, with 6 bases spanning the gap. Germline V lookup: CDR1 SGDLS, CDR2 YYNGEE. This CDR3 contains 14 residues. The CDR3 region has the DNA TGTGCCAGCAGCGTAGCGGAGGCTAACTATGGCTACACCTTC. It is translated as CASSVAEANYGYTF.

The J gene is TRBJ2-3, the V gene TRBV4-1; TRBD2 agrees at 9 bases. The CDR3 is 18 amino acids. In germline, CDR1 is MGHRA, CDR2 YSYEKL. The V segment lost 0 bases and the J segment 3 bases; nucleotides outside the gene matches: 10. The CDR3 spells CASSQDGMVAGETDTQYF. CDR3 nucleotides: TGCGCCAGCAGCCAAGATGGCATGGTAGCGGGGGAAACAGATACGCAGTATTTT.

The chain combines TRBV7-9 with TRBJ2-4; 10 nucleotides match TRBD1. The DNA end lines up better with TRBJ2-7; the J call may be wrong. This CDR3 contains 14 residues. The germline V gene encodes CDR1 SEHNR and CDR2 FQNEAQ (reference sequence). In nucleotides, the CDR3 is TGTGCCAGCAGCAACCGGGACAGGGGCTACGAGCAGTACTTC. Amino acids: CASSNRDRGYEQYF.

This clonotype was counted between two and nine times. The chain joins TRBV4-2 to TRBJ2-3, with 7 nucleotides matching TRBD2. CDR1 and CDR2 (germline): LGHNA, YNFKEQ. V shed 0 bases and J 4 bases; nucleotides not matched to a gene: 7. The CDR3 has 16 residues. CDR3: CASSQERTRGADTQYF. Here the CDR3 DNA reads TGTGCCAGCAGCCAAGAACGGACTAGAGGTGCAGATACGCAGTATTTT.

CDR3: CASSFGGRVRQPQHF. The CDR3 DNA reads as TGTGCCAGCAGTTTTGGAGGGAGGGTACGGCAGCCCCAGCATTTT. The V call is TRBV12-3 or TRBV12-4, the J call TRBJ1-5; D not resolved. The V gene lost 3 bases and the J gene lost 7 bases, with 16 bases spanning the gap. The CDR3 length is 15 residues.

There are a few counts of this clonotype. The chain carries TRBV6-5 and TRBJ1-2, with D possibly being TRBD1 (5 bases). The germline gives CDR1 MNHEY, CDR2 SVGAGI. Trimming removed 2 bases from V and 2 bases from J, with 15 bases in between. The CDR3 consists of 16 residues. The CDR3 spells CASSYGGGIHNYGYTF. In DNA, the CDR3 is TGTGCCAGCAGTTACGGGGGGGGGATTCACAACTATGGCTACACCTTC.

At least ten counts were recorded for this clonotype. A junction boundary mismatches the germline segment, possibly from a read error. The chain uses TRBV28 and TRBJ1-2, with D uncertain. Germline CDR1 reads MDHEN; CDR2 reads SYDVKM. The CDR3 sequence is 12 residues long. The CDR3 DNA follows: TGCGCCAGCAGCTTACAAGGCGATGGCTACACCTTC. This sequence encodes CASSLQGDGYTF.

The chain carries TRBV27 and TRBJ1-6; D is possibly TRBD1 (5 bases). V dropped 8 bases and J dropped 2 bases, with 16 bases sitting between them. This CDR3 spans 16 amino acids. Germline values: CDR1 MNHEY, CDR2 SMNVEV (reference sequence). The CDR3 nucleotides read TGTGCCAGCTCAAACGGTCGGGGCACCTATAATTCACCCCTCCACTTT. It translates to CASSNGRGTYNSPLHF.

The rearrangement links TRBV7-2 to TRBJ1-1, with no clear D. V lost 7 bases and J 0 bases, leaving 12 bases between the germline ends. This CDR3 spans 14 amino acids. Germline lookup yields CDR1 SGHTA and CDR2 FQGNSA. In DNA form, the CDR3 reads TGTGCCAGCAAACCGGACGGCTTGAACACTGAAGCTTTCTTT. Protein sequence: CASKPDGLNTEAFF.

The V and J genes are TRBV28 and TRBJ2-3; no clear D. The length of the CDR3 is 12 residues. From germline, CDR1 is MDHEN and CDR2 SYDVKM. The ends were cut back, 6 bases at V and 3 bases at J, with 7 bases in the middle. The CDR3 bases are TGTGCCAGCAGAGGGTGGACAGATACGCAGTATTTT. Its protein is CASRGWTDTQYF.

Comments on this clonotype: An end of the junction differs from the germline gene, which may be a read error. This chain links TRBV15 with TRBJ1-4, with D possibly matching TRBD1 (5 bases). CDR3 length equals 17 residues. Per germline, CDR1 LNHNV and CDR2 YYDKDF (reference sequence). CDR3 in DNA: TGTGCCACCGGCAGAGTTCCCTTCCGCGACAGAAACGAAAAACTGTTTTTT. Its translation: CATGRVPFRDRNEKLFF.

This chain links TRBV5-5 with TRBJ2-7, with 10 nucleotides matching TRBD2. J was trimmed by 4 bases and V by 4 bases; bases with no gene match: 5. CDR3 length equals 14 residues. The V gene's germline CDR1 is SGHKS and CDR2 YYEKEE (reference sequence). The CDR3 loop reads CASSRDSGGYEQYF. CDR3 DNA: TGTGCCAGCAGCCGCGATAGCGGGGGGTACGAGCAGTACTTC.

V usage is TRBV20-1 and J usage is TRBJ2-6; D is uncertain. Per the germline V gene, CDR1 is DFQATT and CDR2 is SNEGSKA (reference sequence). The CDR3 runs 18 residues. V lost 0 bases to trimming and J lost 2 bases, with 17 bases between them. CDR3 amino acids: CSARDYRSRVAGANVLTF. The CDR3 DNA reads TGCAGTGCTAGAGATTATCGGTCACGGGTAGCTGGGGCCAACGTCCTGACTTTC.

This clonotype was observed a handful of times. V is TRBV6-2 or TRBV6-3 and J is TRBJ2-1; 11 bases agree with TRBD2. CDR3 length: 18 residues. With 2 bases clipped from V and 6 bases from J, the junction kept 12 bases outside the gene matches. From germline, CDR1 is MNHEY and CDR2 SVGEGT. The CDR3 spells CASSYVLAGGGAPNEQFF. DNA of the CDR3: TGTGCCAGCAGTTACGTGCTAGCGGGGGGTGGCGCACCCAATGAGCAGTTCTTC.

There are a few counts of this clonotype. The CDR3 here is CASSLGGEAYNEQFF. The CDR3 coding sequence is TGTGCCAGCAGCCTCGGGGGAGAGGCTTACAATGAGCAGTTCTTC. This chain joins TRBV11-2 and TRBJ2-1; weak D call: TRBD2 (6 bases). CDR1 is SGHAT and CDR2 is FQNNGV in the germline V gene. Between the trimmed V and J ends, which lost 5 bases and 4 bases, there was a span of 15 bases. This CDR3 is built from 15 residues.

The chain carries TRBV20-1 and TRBJ1-6, with D possibly being TRBD1 (6 bases). Trimming took off 3 bases at V and 4 bases at J, with 13 bases between the two ends. This CDR3 has 15 residues. Germline CDR1 DFQATT, CDR2 SNEGSKA (reference sequence). CDR3 sequence (DNA): TGCAGTGCTAGTCCCAGGGGAGCTTATAATTCACCCCTCCACTTT. This encodes CSASPRGAYNSPLHF.

The chain links TRBV6-6 to TRBJ1-4, with TRBD1 as a possible D gene (5 bases). The CDR3 contains 15 residues. The germline CDR1 and CDR2 sequences are MNHNY and SVGAGI (reference sequence). Deletions cut 6 bases from V and 4 bases from J, with 15 bases between. This CDR3 is CASRLTGTLNEKLFF. CDR3 nucleotides: TGTGCCAGCAGGCTAACCGGGACCCTTAATGAAAAACTGTTTTTT.

This clonotype was seen only a few times. V usage is TRBV24-1 and J usage is TRBJ2-3; D remains unclear. From germline, CDR1 is KGHDR and CDR2 SFDVKD. The V end lost 3 bases, the J end lost 3 bases, and 15 bases lay between the germline ends. CDR3 length: 16 amino acids. The CDR3 loop reads CATSDPTALGTDTQYF. The CDR3 DNA reads TGTGCCACCAGTGATCCTACAGCGCTGGGGACAGATACGCAGTATTTT.

This chain joins TRBV7-8 and TRBJ1-2; maybe TRBD1 (6 bases). Trimming shortened V by 5 bases and J by 6 bases, and 19 bases separated the two germline ends. The CDR3 has 15 residues. CDR1 is SGHVS, CDR2 FQNEAQ, per germline. CDR3 in amino acids: CASSGLTRGGHGYTF. CDR3 nucleotides: TGTGCCAGCAGCGGGCTTACCAGGGGAGGACATGGCTACACCTTC. Full variable domain (missing parts from reference TRBV7-8 and TRBJ1-2): GAGVSQSPRYKVAKRGQDVALRCDPISGHVSLFWYQQALGQGPEFLTYFQNEAQLDKSGLPSDRFFAERPEGSVSTLKIQRTQQEDSAVYLCASSGLTRGGHGYTFGSGTRLTVV.

This chain uses TRBV20-1 with TRBJ1-5; weak D call: TRBD1 (6 bases). The CDR3 consists of 15 residues. Germline-derived CDR1 and CDR2 are DFQATT and SNEGSKA (reference sequence). V lost 0 bases and J lost 0, with 9 bases in between. The DNA for the CDR3 is TGCAGTGCTAGAGATGAGGGGGTTAGCAATCAGCCCCAGCATTTT. Translation: CSARDEGVSNQPQHF.

CDR3 amino acids: CASHTDGENTEAFF. Written as DNA, the CDR3 is TGTGCCAGCCACACAGACGGGGAAAACACTGAAGCTTTCTTT. The genes are TRBV12-3 or TRBV12-4 and TRBJ1-1; no reliable D call. The CDR3 has 14 residues. V was shortened by 8 bases and J by 2 bases, with 15 bases between the two germline ends.

V gene TRBV6-2 or TRBV6-3 combines with J gene TRBJ2-4; D is unclear. Deletions cut 6 bases from V and 0 bases from J, with 9 bases between. This CDR3 is built from 14 residues. Germline V gene lookup returns CDR1 MNHEY and CDR2 SVGEGT. CDR3 in amino acids: CASSYSGAKNIQYF. As DNA, the CDR3 is TGTGCCAGCAGCTATAGTGGAGCCAAAAACATTCAGTACTTC.

The V call is TRBV2, the J call TRBJ1-2; possible D gene TRBD1, 5 bases. Germline loops: CDR1 SNHLY, CDR2 FYNNEI. The V end was cut by 3 bases, the J end by 4 bases, with 12 bases between. This CDR3 comprises 14 residues. The CDR3 here is CASSDVGAGYGYTF. CDR3 sequence (DNA): TGTGCCAGCAGTGATGTCGGGGCCGGCTATGGCTACACCTTC.

Regarding this clonotype: A much larger clone sits a single nucleotide away, making a read error possible. This sequence joins TRBV29-1 and TRBJ2-7; the D gene is possibly TRBD2 (5 bases). The J call may be incorrect, as the DNA end agrees better with TRBJ2-5. The CDR3 has 13 amino acids. Looked up from germline, CDR1 is SQVTM and CDR2 is ANQGSEA. As DNA, the CDR3 is TGCAGCGTTTCCCGGGATTTTAAAGAGACCCAGTACTTC. It translates to CSVSRDFKETQYF.

The chain has TRBV5-1 and TRBJ2-5; TRBD1 aligns across 7 bases. The CDR3 contains 16 residues. Trimming cost V 3 bases and J 2 bases; bases outside gene matches: 10. The germline V gene encodes CDR1 SGHRS and CDR2 YFSETQ. CDR3 protein: CASSYPLGTAQETQYF. DNA of the CDR3: TGCGCCAGCAGCTACCCTCTCGGGACAGCTCAAGAGACCCAGTACTTC.

The chain links TRBV20-1 to TRBJ2-3; D is perhaps TRBD2 (5 bases). CDR1 is DFQATT, CDR2 SNEGSKA, per germline (reference sequence). The CDR3 contains 15 residues. The V end lost 4 bases, the J end lost 4 bases, and 18 bases lay between the germline ends. CDR3 amino acids: CSATGPGVRADTQYF. DNA of the CDR3: TGCAGTGCTACCGGACCTGGAGTGAGGGCAGATACGCAGTATTTT.

This clonotype has ten or more counts. The V and J genes are TRBV7-9 and TRBJ2-1; possibly TRBD1 or TRBD2 for D (5 bases each). The CDR3 totals 12 residues. Germline-derived CDR1 and CDR2 are SEHNR and FQNEAQ (reference sequence). Trimming pared 8 bases from V and 9 bases from J, leaving 14 bases between. Written as DNA, the CDR3 is TGTGCCAGCTCACCACTTGGGGGTGAGCAGTTCTTC. Residues: CASSPLGGEQFF.